Below, 25 T cell receptor beta chains from the same sample are listed, as sequenced in a study of regulatory T cells in long-lasting Graves disease. Described time point: newly diagnosed GD, antithyroid drugs for less than 3 months. There was RNA extracted from PBMCs, and the TCR library was made from it. Building of the TCR beta libraries involved iRepertoire HTBI primers and Arm-PCR of CDR3 regions. TCRdb reanalysed the multiplex PCR reads using MiXCR and keeps one entry per CDR3 protein. The table has under 400,000 distinct CDR3 sequences, about a sixth seen once. The same data also went into a second study, on T cells in Graves' hyperthyroidism and ophthalmopathy.

The input for sequencing was peripheral blood mononuclear cells (PBMCs), taken at new diagnosis, from a patient treated with antithyroid drugs. Receptors originate from a man aged 35 to 55 with Graves disease.

This clonotype was counted ten times or more. The rearrangement uses TRBV6-1 and TRBJ1-1; D is undetermined. Germline loops: CDR1 MNHNS, CDR2 SASEGT. The CDR3 is 14 amino acids. V lost 6 bases to trimming and J lost 5 bases, with 16 bases between them. The CDR3 sequence is CASRPIPDGTEAFF. The CDR3, as DNA: TGTGCCAGCAGACCTATCCCGGATGGGACTGAAGCTTTCTTT.

About this clonotype: This sequence may be a read error, since a much larger clone differs from it by one base. J is TRBJ2-7 and V is TRBV7-2, with D unresolved. The CDR3 covers 13 residues. V was cut by 1 base and J by 6 bases, with 10 bases left in between. CDR1 is SGHTA, CDR2 FQGNSA, per germline. The DNA of the CDR3 is TGTGCCAGCAGCTTAGGTGACTGGGTCGAGCAGTACTTC. It encodes CASSLGDWVEQYF.

The table lists this clonotype with many counts. The chain couples TRBV3-1 to TRBJ1-1, with D uncertain. Germline values: CDR1 LGHDT, CDR2 YNNKEL (reference sequence). V gave up 1 base and J gave up 2 bases, with 8 bases separating them. The CDR3 covers 14 residues. In nucleotides, the CDR3 is TGTGCCAGCAGCCAAGGGACGGTAAACACTGAAGCTTTCTTT. This translates into CASSQGTVNTEAFF.

This clonotype was counted ten times or more. The rearrangement joins TRBV7-2 to TRBJ2-3; 7 positions match TRBD1. The CDR3 covers 14 residues. In germline, CDR1 is SGHTA, CDR2 FQGNSA. The ends lost 4 bases at V and 11 bases at J; junction bases unmatched: 12. This CDR3 is CASSSSTGTRKQYF. The CDR3 DNA sequence: TGTGCCAGCAGCTCGTCGACAGGGACCCGAAAGCAGTATTTT.

This clonotype was detected a few times. The J gene is TRBJ1-6, the V gene TRBV20-1, with 8 bases that match TRBD1. CDR3 length: 13 residues. Germline-derived CDR1 and CDR2 are DFQATT and SNEGSKA (reference sequence). J lost 2 bases, V lost 8 bases, and 2 bases had no gene match. CDR3 sequence (DNA): TGCAGTACGACAGGGGCCTATAATTCACCCCTCCACTTT. Its protein product is CSTTGAYNSPLHF.

Ten or more counts support this clonotype. V gene TRBV20-1 combines with J gene TRBJ2-5; D is unresolved. The germline gives CDR1 DFQATT, CDR2 SNEGSKA (reference sequence). V was pared by 3 bases and J by 4 bases, with 18 bases between. CDR3 length: 15 amino acids. CDR3 region: CSASNTALFRETQYF. CDR3 sequence (DNA): TGCAGTGCTAGTAACACAGCGTTATTTAGAGAGACCCAGTACTTC.

There are a few counts of this clonotype. Since a much larger clone is just one base distant, this may be a read error. This chain connects TRBV7-2 to TRBJ2-2; the D is unclear. Germline CDR1 SGHTA, CDR2 FQGNSA. V lost 5 bases, J lost 1 base, and 8 bases lay in between. The CDR3 extends over 14 amino acids. The DNA of the CDR3 is TGTGCCAGCAGCCAAAACAGGAACACCGGGGAGCTGTTTTTT. This gives the protein CASSQNRNTGELFF. Filled out from reference TRBV7-2 and TRBJ2-2, the complete variable domain reads GAGVSQSPSNKVTEKGKDVELRCDPISGHTALYWYRQSLGQGLEFLIYFQGNSAPDKSGLPSDRFSAERTGGSVSTLTIQRTQQEDSAVYLCASSQNRNTGELFFGEGSRLTVL.

This clonotype was recorded once. V gene TRBV9 combines with J gene TRBJ1-5, with D maybe TRBD1 (6 bases). Per germline, CDR1 SGDLS and CDR2 YYNGEE. The CDR3 totals 13 residues. V was pared by 4 bases and J by 3 bases, with 8 bases between. This CDR3 is CASSTGNNQPQHF. The CDR3, as DNA: TGTGCCAGCAGCACAGGGAACAATCAGCCCCAGCATTTT.

In its sample, this clonotype was seen many times. This chain joins TRBV2 and TRBJ1-4; D gene ambiguous. Germline CDR1 is SNHLY and CDR2 is FYNNEI. V gave up 4 bases and J gave up 5 bases, with 14 bases separating them. The CDR3 loop spans 15 amino acids. CDR3 bases: TGTGCCAGCAGTGTCTACGGTGGAGAGAATGAAAAACTGTTTTTT. The encoded protein is CASSVYGGENEKLFF.

This clonotype was recorded at least ten times. The chain recombines TRBV7-3 with TRBJ1-1; the D is unclear. Germline assignment: CDR1 SGHTA and CDR2 FQGTGA. Trimming took 2 bases from V and 1 from J, leaving 8 bases between them. The CDR3 extends over 14 amino acids. The CDR3 bases are TGTGCCAGCAGCTTAGCGACATCGAACACTGAAGCTTTCTTT. Its translation is CASSLATSNTEAFF.

With respect to this clonotype: It differs at one base from a far larger clone, so likely a read error. The chain employs TRBV9 and TRBJ1-1, with D perhaps matching TRBD1 (5 bases). The CDR3 runs to 13 residues. V shed 8 bases and J shed 6 bases, with 17 bases lying between them. CDR1 and CDR2 from the germline V gene are SGDLS and YYNGEE. The CDR3 here is CARTAGTSAEAFF. In DNA, the CDR3 is TGTGCCAGAACCGCTGGGACGTCGGCTGAAGCTTTCTTT. Supplemented by reference TRBV9 and TRBJ1-1, the full variable domain reads DSGVTQTPKHLITATGQRVTLRCSPRSGDLSVYWYQQSLDQGLQFLIQYYNGEERAKGNILERFSAQQFPDLHSELNLSSLELGDSALYFCARTAGTSAEAFFGQGTRLTVV.

This clonotype appeared many times. The J gene is TRBJ2-5, the V gene TRBV5-1, with TRBD2 as a possible D gene (6 bases). The CDR3 covers 16 residues. The germline gives CDR1 SGHRS, CDR2 YFSETQ. Trimming cost V 0 bases and J 3 bases, with 15 bases left between them. CDR3 bases: TGCGCCAGCAGCTTGGGCGACCTGCCGGGAGAAGAGACCCAGTACTTC. This translates into CASSLGDLPGEETQYF.

Ten or more counts support this clonotype. The rearrangement joins TRBV20-1 to TRBJ2-3; no reliable D call. V was pared by 4 bases and J by 6 bases, with 14 bases between. Germline V gene lookup returns CDR1 DFQATT and CDR2 SNEGSKA (reference sequence). This CDR3 is 13 amino acids long. Here the CDR3 reads CSATDPMVDTQYF. CDR3 DNA: TGCAGTGCTACGGACCCCATGGTTGATACGCAGTATTTT.

This clonotype was seen ten or more times. The rearrangement uses TRBV15 and TRBJ1-4; TRBD1 matches 7 bases. Germline loops: CDR1 LNHNV, CDR2 YYDKDF (reference sequence). J gave up 4 bases and V 5 bases, and 10 bases lay outside the gene matches. The CDR3 sequence is 16 residues long. Here the CDR3 reads CATSGRQGVGNEKLFF. The CDR3 DNA is TGTGCCACCAGCGGTCGACAGGGCGTCGGTAATGAAAAACTGTTTTTT.

This clonotype appeared many times. The J gene is TRBJ2-7, the V gene TRBV19; no reliable D call. The CDR3 has 14 residues. Germline-derived CDR1 and CDR2 are LNHDA and SQIVND (reference sequence). The V end lost 6 bases, the J end lost 2 bases, and 14 bases lay between the germline ends. In DNA, the CDR3 is TGTGCCAGTAGCCCCACAAGGGCGGCCTACGAGCAGTACTTC. It yields the protein CASSPTRAAYEQYF.

This clonotype has just a few counts. The V and J genes are TRBV12-5 and TRBJ1-6; 9 positions match TRBD1. CDR1 is LGHNT and CDR2 is FRNRAP in the germline V gene. V lost 6 bases and J lost 9; bases outside the gene matches: 3. CDR3 length: 13 amino acids. The CDR3 bases are TGTGCTAGTGGGGAGACAGGGGGTTCACCCCTCCACTTT. Protein sequence: CASGETGGSPLHF.

The CDR3 region has the DNA TGTGCCAGCCGGGCAAGGTCTGGCGGGGGGGCCGGGGAGCTGTTTTTT. It is translated as CASRARSGGGAGELFF. V gene TRBV7-2 combines with J gene TRBJ2-2; 9 positions match TRBD2. J gave up 6 bases and V 8 bases, and 13 bases lay outside the gene matches. Germline loops: CDR1 SGHTA, CDR2 FQGNSA. This CDR3 has 16 residues.

This clonotype was observed many times. J is TRBJ1-3 and V is TRBV12-3 or TRBV12-4, with 9 positions matching TRBD1. V gave up 4 bases and J gave up 2 bases; unmatched junction bases: 3. This CDR3 contains 15 residues. For the CDR3, the DNA is TGTGCCAGCAGTTCCGGGACAGGGACTGGAAACACCATATATTTT. This translates into CASSSGTGTGNTIYF.

This chain joins TRBV5-6 and TRBJ2-2; TRBD2 might be the D (6 bases). V lost 3 bases and J lost 6, with 15 bases in between. In germline, CDR1 is SGHDT, CDR2 YYEEEE. The CDR3 runs to 15 residues. The chain's CDR3 is CASSWGDPLAGELFF. As DNA, the CDR3 is TGTGCCAGCAGCTGGGGGGACCCGTTGGCCGGGGAGCTGTTTTTT.

This chain uses TRBV19 with TRBJ2-7, with D uncertain. The CDR3 covers 15 residues. CDR1 LNHDA and CDR2 SQIVND come from the germline V gene (reference sequence). Trimming removed 1 base from V and 0 bases from J, with 10 bases in between. The CDR3 DNA reads TGTGCCAGTAGTATAGGACGGGCCCCCTCCTACGAGCAGTACTTC. As protein: CASSIGRAPSYEQYF.

This clonotype has more than one count but fewer than ten. This chain uses TRBV19 with TRBJ2-2; D uncertain. Germline lookup yields CDR1 LNHDA and CDR2 SQIVND (reference sequence). The CDR3 has 14 amino acids. Trimming removed 5 bases at V and 1 base at J, with 8 bases between. CDR3 DNA: TGTGCCAGTAGTTTGTCGCTGAACACCGGGGAGCTGTTTTTT. Translation gives CASSLSLNTGELFF. Full variable domain (remainder filled in from reference TRBV19 and TRBJ2-2): DGGITQSPKYLFRKEGQNVTLSCEQNLNHDAMYWYRQDPGQGLRLIYYSQIVNDFQKGDIAEGYSVSREKKESFPLTVTSAQKNPTAFYLCASSLSLNTGELFFGEGSRLTVL.

In the case of this clonotype: The CDR3 end shows no conserved phenylalanine or tryptophan, and so a read error is likely. The DNA is omitted, as the CDR3 cannot be located on it reliably, and the CDR3 follows TCRdb's listing. This sequence joins TRBV5-8 and TRBJ2-5; no check of the table's D call, TRBD1, against the DNA was made. CDR1 and CDR2 (germline): SGHTS, YDEGEE. The CDR3 totals 10 residues, both ends included. The CDR3 reads CASSLLRQGL.

This clonotype has only a few counts. An end of the junction differs from the germline gene, which may be a read error. The genes are TRBV6-2 or TRBV6-3 and TRBJ1-5; no clear D gene. The CDR3 extends over 17 amino acids. Germline CDR1 MNHEY, CDR2 SVGEGT. CDR3 in amino acids: CASSPRAGTGSNQPRHF. The CDR3 bases are TGTGCCAGCAGCCCACGGGCGGGTACCGGTAGCAATCAGCCCCGGCATTTT.

This clonotype was counted ten times or more. The CDR3 protein is CASSFPSTDTQYF. CDR3 nucleotide sequence: TGTGCCAGCAGTTTCCCGAGCACAGATACGCAGTATTTT. The rearrangement joins TRBV12-3 or TRBV12-4 to TRBJ2-3; D is unclear. The CDR3 covers 13 residues. V lost 3 bases and J 0 bases, leaving 4 bases between the germline ends.

This clonotype was observed once. It is likely a read error: a sequence one base away is far more abundant. The V call is TRBV5-1, the J call TRBJ2-1; 7 nucleotides line up with TRBD2. TRBJ2-5 matches the DNA end more closely, so the J call is doubtful. The CDR3 spans 14 residues. The germline V gene has CDR1 SGHRS and CDR2 YFSETQ. CDR3 amino acids: CAGSFRGGQETQYF. CDR3 bases: TGCGCCGGCAGCTTTCGCGGGGGCCAAGAGACCCAGTACTTC.